The rows below give T cell receptor beta chains drawn from one sample of a study of CD8 T cells in ankylosing spondylitis. One entry per CDR3 protein results from TCRdb running MiXCR on the 5' RACE reads. The sample has about 510,000 distinct CDR3 sequences, about 5.7% seen once; the top ten hold 3% to 4%. Sequenced input: blood, either unsorted or a sorted T cell fraction (not recorded which). The source of these receptors is a male donor with ankylosing spondylitis. CDR3s include the opening cysteine and the closing phenylalanine or tryptophan. Fields, in order: J gene, clone size, D gene, V gene, CDR3 protein, CDR3 DNA. D genes are given only for firm matches. A row's size may be missing; if present it is once, few, many or a size class.

TRBJ2-5	many	TRBD2	TRBV6-5	CASNLAGPQETQYF	TGTGCCAGCAATTTAGCGGGGCCCCAAGAGACCCAGTACTTC
TRBJ1-1	many	TRBD1	TRBV29-1	CSVHPGQGMAFF	TGCAGCGTTCACCCGGGACAGGGCATGGCTTTCTTT
TRBJ2-3	few	TRBD2	TRBV6-2/TRBV6-3	CASSGTSGRTTQYF	TGTGCCAGCAGTGGGACTAGCGGGAGGACTACGCAGTATTTT
TRBJ2-3	many	NA	TRBV28	CASSFPGVDSTDTQYF	TGTGCCAGCAGTTTTCCGGGTGTGGATAGCACAGATACGCAGTATTTT
TRBJ1-3	many	TRBD1	TRBV29-1	CSVEDNRGSGNTIYF	TGCAGCGTTGAAGACAACAGGGGCTCTGGAAACACCATATATTTT
TRBJ2-2	many	NA	TRBV12-3/TRBV12-4	CASRPGAQTGELFF	TGTGCCAGCAGACCCGGTGCGCAAACCGGGGAGCTGTTTTTT
TRBJ2-7	many	NA	TRBV5-5	CASSLATGSYEQYF	TGTGCCAGCAGCTTGGCCACCGGATCCTACGAGCAGTACTTC
TRBJ2-2	many	NA	TRBV20-1	CSAFPGAGNTGELFF	TGCAGTGCTTTTCCAGGAGCGGGTAACACCGGGGAGCTGTTTTTT
TRBJ2-3	NA	TRBD2	TRBV2	CASKEQAGLDTQYF	TGTGCCAGCAAGGAACAAGCGGGACTGGATACGCAGTATTTT
TRBJ1-3	NA	NA	TRBV14	CASSHHGGNTIYF	TGTGCCAGCAGCCATCACGGAGGAAACACCATATATTTT
TRBJ2-2	NA	NA	TRBV7-2	CASSLRSGNTGELFF	TGTGCCAGCAGCTTACGGTCGGGGAACACCGGGGAGCTGTTTTTT
TRBJ1-4	many	TRBD1	TRBV7-8	CASSADRGGEKLFF	TGTGCCAGCAGCGCGGACAGGGGCGGTGAAAAACTGTTTTTT
TRBJ1-2	many	NA	TRBV4-3	CASSQDLPGFVFGYTF	TGCGCCAGCAGCCAAGATTTGCCGGGGTTTGTGTTTGGCTACACCTTC
TRBJ1-2	many	NA	TRBV27	CASKQGNYGYTF	TGTGCCAGCAAGCAGGGGAACTATGGCTACACCTTC
TRBJ2-1	many	NA	TRBV6-2/TRBV6-3	CASTPPSNEQFF	TGTGCCAGTACCCCCCCTAGCAATGAGCAGTTCTTC
TRBJ2-5	many	TRBD1	TRBV25-1	CASSESGDRGSETQYF	TGTGCCAGCAGTGAAAGTGGCGACAGGGGATCGGAGACCCAGTACTTC
TRBJ2-1	NA	NA	TRBV6-2/TRBV6-3	CASLGGRDSYNEQFF	TGTGCCAGTCTTGGTGGACGGGACTCCTACAATGAGCAGTTCTTC
TRBJ2-3	many	TRBD1	TRBV20-1	CSARPGQGADTQYF	TGCAGTGCTAGACCTGGACAGGGCGCAGATACGCAGTATTTT
TRBJ2-5	NA	TRBD1	TRBV2	CASSEWTGAQETQYF	TGTGCCAGCAGTGAATGGACAGGGGCCCAAGAGACCCAGTACTTC
TRBJ1-2	many	NA	TRBV28	CASSHPDGYTF	TGTGCCAGCAGCCACCCCGATGGCTACACCTTC
TRBJ2-1	many	NA	TRBV6-2/TRBV6-3	CASSSRGNEQFF	TGTGCCAGCAGCTCGCGCGGGAACGAGCAGTTCTTC
TRBJ2-3	many	NA	TRBV29-1	CSALGLAADTQYF	TGCAGCGCTCTTGGGCTGGCGGCAGATACGCAGTATTTT
TRBJ2-2	many	NA	TRBV20-1	CSAPGVSAGELFF	TGCAGTGCTCCGGGGGTTTCGGCCGGGGAGCTGTTTTTT
TRBJ2-3	many	NA	TRBV24-1	CATSDVLASSTDTQYF	TGTGCCACCAGTGATGTCCTAGCGTCTAGCACAGATACGCAGTATTTT
TRBJ2-2	many	TRBD2	TRBV5-1	CASSQSGRGTGELFF	TGCGCCAGCAGCCAAAGCGGGAGAGGCACCGGGGAGCTGTTTTTT
TRBJ2-6	many	TRBD1	TRBV29-1	CSVLTGGHSSGANVLTF	TGCAGCGTTCTTACAGGGGGTCACTCCTCTGGGGCCAACGTCCTGACTTTC
TRBJ2-2	few	NA	TRBV20-1	CSARDRNANTGELFF	TGCAGTGCTAGAGATCGTAACGCGAACACCGGGGAGCTGTTTTTT
TRBJ2-3	many	TRBD2	TRBV4-3	CASSPRALAGTDTQYF	TGCGCCAGCAGCCCCCGTGCGCTAGCGGGGACAGATACGCAGTATTTT
TRBJ2-2	many	NA	TRBV18	CASSPDGNAGELFF	TGTGCCAGCTCACCAGACGGTAACGCCGGGGAGCTGTTTTTT
TRBJ2-3	many	TRBD1	TRBV6-2/TRBV6-3	CASSRQGRTDTQYF	TGTGCCAGCAGCCGACAGGGCCGCACAGATACGCAGTATTTT
TRBJ1-4	many	TRBD1	TRBV12-3/TRBV12-4	CASKRQGSTNEKLFF	TGTGCCAGCAAACGACAGGGGAGCACTAATGAAAAACTGTTTTTT
TRBJ2-5	many	NA	TRBV10-3	CAISELDEKETQYF	TGTGCCATCAGTGAGTTGGACGAGAAAGAGACCCAGTACTTC
TRBJ1-4	many	NA	TRBV2	CASSETVYEKLFF	TGTGCCAGCAGTGAAACTGTTTATGAAAAACTGTTTTTT
TRBJ2-7	NA	NA	TRBV30	CAWSPGSYEQYF	TGTGCCTGGAGTCCCGGGTCCTACGAGCAGTACTTC
TRBJ2-2	many	NA	TRBV12-3/TRBV12-4	CAASSSTFGELFF	TGTGCCGCGAGCTCAAGCACGTTCGGGGAGCTGTTTTTT
TRBJ2-2	many	NA	TRBV4-3	CASSQVLRGELFF	TGCGCCAGCAGCCAAGTACTTCGCGGGGAGCTGTTTTTT
TRBJ2-4	many	TRBD2	TRBV4-3	CASSLRVAGVGNIQYF	TGCGCCAGCAGCCTCCGGGTAGCGGGAGTGGGAAACATTCAGTACTTC
TRBJ1-1	many	NA	TRBV20-1	CSARRRLGTEAFF	TGCAGTGCTAGGCGGCGCTTGGGGACTGAAGCTTTCTTT
TRBJ2-3	many	TRBD1	TRBV5-1	CASSRTSQGEADTQYF	TGCGCCAGCAGCCGCACTTCACAGGGGGAGGCAGATACGCAGTATTTT
TRBJ2-3	NA	TRBD2	TRBV6-1	CASNALAGVNTQYF	TGTGCCAGTAATGCACTAGCGGGGGTGAATACGCAGTATTTT
TRBJ2-1	NA	NA	TRBV5-6	CASGPGQADEQFF	TGTGCCAGCGGCCCGGGGCAGGCGGATGAGCAGTTCTTC
TRBJ1-5	many	TRBD1	TRBV24-1	CATRGTGGNQPQHF	TGTGCCACCAGAGGGACAGGGGGCAATCAGCCCCAGCATTTT
TRBJ2-5	NA	NA	TRBV18	CASSPAGAAGRETQYF	TGTGCCAGCTCACCAGCAGGGGCGGCGGGGAGAGAGACCCAGTACTTC
TRBJ2-5	many	TRBD1	TRBV5-1	CASSRDRARGYQETQYF	TGCGCCAGCAGCCGGGACAGAGCTAGGGGGTACCAAGAGACCCAGTACTTC
TRBJ2-3	few	NA	TRBV6-1	CASRPLRVGTDTQYF	TGTGCCAGCAGACCCCTTCGCGTGGGCACAGATACGCAGTATTTT
TRBJ1-2	many	NA	TRBV7-2	CASSYLRNYGYTF	TGTGCCAGCAGCTACCTAAGGAATTATGGCTACACCTTC
TRBJ2-5	many	NA	TRBV5-1	CASSTRAKQETQYF	TGCGCCAGCAGCACCCGGGCAAAACAAGAGACCCAGTACTTC
TRBJ1-1	many	NA	TRBV6-1	CASSTNSGPPRTEAFF	TGTGCCAGCAGCACTAACTCCGGGCCACCCAGGACTGAAGCTTTCTTT
TRBJ1-5	NA	NA	TRBV6-1	CASSPRGIRDQPQHF	TGTGCCAGCAGTCCTAGGGGAATCCGGGATCAGCCCCAGCATTTT
TRBJ2-1	many	TRBD2	TRBV7-6	CASSLVASGNNEQFF	TGTGCCAGCAGCTTAGTGGCTAGCGGAAACAATGAGCAGTTCTTC
TRBJ2-1	many	TRBD2	TRBV3-1	CASSASGRAFNEQFF	TGTGCCAGCAGTGCTAGCGGGAGGGCTTTCAATGAGCAGTTCTTC
TRBJ1-3	few	NA	TRBV29-1	CSVEDAFGNTIYF	TGCAGCGTAGAGGATGCGTTCGGAAACACCATATATTTT
TRBJ2-7	many	NA	TRBV5-1	CASSLAASNYEQYF	TGCGCCAGCAGCCTGGCCGCGTCGAACTACGAGCAGTACTTC
TRBJ2-5	NA	NA	TRBV7-2	CASGGYGNYQETQYF	TGTGCCAGCGGGGGTTACGGGAACTACCAAGAGACCCAGTACTTC
TRBJ2-5	many	TRBD1	TRBV7-2	CASSLRTGVETQYF	TGTGCCAGCAGCCTAAGGACAGGTGTAGAGACCCAGTACTTC
TRBJ1-1	many	NA	TRBV6-1	CASSARPLLEAFF	TGTGCCAGCAGTGCGCGTCCCCTCCTGGAAGCTTTCTTT
TRBJ2-7	few	TRBD1	TRBV5-4	CASSPGRQGESYEQYF	TGTGCCAGCAGCCCAGGTCGTCAGGGGGAAAGTTACGAGCAGTACTTC
TRBJ2-3	NA	NA	TRBV21-1	CARHDGGVSDTQYF	TGTGCCAGACATGACGGCGGGGTATCAGATACGCAGTATTTT
TRBJ2-5	many	TRBD2	TRBV29-1	CSVEEGLAGETQYF	TGCAGCGTTGAAGAAGGACTAGCGGGGGAGACCCAGTACTTC
TRBJ1-1	many	NA	TRBV11-1	CASTSTGLLNTEAFF	TGTGCCAGCACCTCTACAGGACTTCTAAACACTGAAGCTTTCTTT